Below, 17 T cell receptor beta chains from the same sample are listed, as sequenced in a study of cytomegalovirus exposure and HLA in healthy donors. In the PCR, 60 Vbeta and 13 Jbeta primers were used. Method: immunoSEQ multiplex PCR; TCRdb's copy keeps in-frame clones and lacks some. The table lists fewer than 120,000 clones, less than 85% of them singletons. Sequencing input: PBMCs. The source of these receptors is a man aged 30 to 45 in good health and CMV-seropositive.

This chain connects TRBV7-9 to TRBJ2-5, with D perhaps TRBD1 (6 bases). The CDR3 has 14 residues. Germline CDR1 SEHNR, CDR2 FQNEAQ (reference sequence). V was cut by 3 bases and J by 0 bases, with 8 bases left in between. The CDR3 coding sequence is TGTGCCAGCAGCTTGGGACACAACCAAGAGACCCAGTACTTC. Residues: CASSLGHNQETQYF.

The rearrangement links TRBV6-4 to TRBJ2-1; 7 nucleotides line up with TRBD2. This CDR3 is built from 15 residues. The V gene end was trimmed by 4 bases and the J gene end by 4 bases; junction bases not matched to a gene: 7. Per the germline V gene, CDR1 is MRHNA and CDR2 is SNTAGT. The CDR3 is CASSVEIAGYNEQFF. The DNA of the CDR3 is TGTGCCAGCAGTGTGGAGATAGCGGGTTACAATGAGCAGTTCTTC.

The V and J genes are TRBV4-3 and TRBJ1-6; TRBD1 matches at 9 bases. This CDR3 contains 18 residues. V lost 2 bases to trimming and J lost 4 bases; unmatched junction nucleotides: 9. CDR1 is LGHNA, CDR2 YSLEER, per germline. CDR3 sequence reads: CASSQNQGQGSYNSPLHF. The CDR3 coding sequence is TGCGCCAGCAGCCAAAACCAGGGACAGGGTTCTTATAATTCACCCCTCCACTTT.

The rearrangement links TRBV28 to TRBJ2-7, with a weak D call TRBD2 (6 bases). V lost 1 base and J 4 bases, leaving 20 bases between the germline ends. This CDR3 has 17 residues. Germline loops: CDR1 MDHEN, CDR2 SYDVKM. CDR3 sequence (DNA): TGTGCCAGCAGTTTATCTGCCCGGGGGTTCGGGCGATACGAGCAGTACTTC. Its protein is CASSLSARGFGRYEQYF.

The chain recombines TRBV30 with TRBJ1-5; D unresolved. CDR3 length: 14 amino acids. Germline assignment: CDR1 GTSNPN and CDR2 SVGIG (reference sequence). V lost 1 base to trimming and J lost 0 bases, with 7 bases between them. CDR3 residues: CAWSAGSSNQPQHF. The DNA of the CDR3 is TGTGCCTGGAGTGCCGGTTCTAGCAATCAGCCCCAGCATTTT.

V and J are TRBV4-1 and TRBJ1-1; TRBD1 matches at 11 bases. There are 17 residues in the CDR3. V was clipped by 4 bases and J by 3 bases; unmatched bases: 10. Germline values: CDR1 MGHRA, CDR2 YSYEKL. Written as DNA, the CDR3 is TGCGCCAGCAGCCCCCGGACAGGGGGCTCCGGGGACACTGAAGCTTTCTTT. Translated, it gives CASSPRTGGSGDTEAFF.

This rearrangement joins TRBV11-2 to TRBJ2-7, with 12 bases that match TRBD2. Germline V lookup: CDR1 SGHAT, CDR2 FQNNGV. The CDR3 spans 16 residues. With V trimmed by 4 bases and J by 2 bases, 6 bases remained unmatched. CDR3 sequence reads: CASSSLLAGGPYEQYF. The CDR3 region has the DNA TGTGCCAGCAGCTCACTACTAGCGGGGGGACCCTACGAGCAGTACTTC. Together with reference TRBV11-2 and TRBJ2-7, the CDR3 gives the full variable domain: EAGVAQSPRYKIIEKRQSVAFWCNPISGHATLYWYQQILGQGPKLLIQFQNNGVVDDSQLPKDRFSAERLKGVDSTLKIQPAKLEDSAVYLCASSSLLAGGPYEQYFGPGTRLTVT.

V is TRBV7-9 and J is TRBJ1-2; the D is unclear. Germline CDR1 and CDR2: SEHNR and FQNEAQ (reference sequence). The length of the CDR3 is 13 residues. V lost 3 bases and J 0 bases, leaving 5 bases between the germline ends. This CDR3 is CASSLGANYGYTF. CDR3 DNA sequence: TGTGCCAGCAGCTTGGGAGCTAACTATGGCTACACCTTC.

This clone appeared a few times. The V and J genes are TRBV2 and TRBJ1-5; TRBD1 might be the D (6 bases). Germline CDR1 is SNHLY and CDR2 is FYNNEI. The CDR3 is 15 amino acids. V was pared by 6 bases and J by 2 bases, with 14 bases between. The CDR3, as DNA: TGTGCCAGCAGGTCGACAGGTTTGGGCAATCAGCCCCAGCATTTT. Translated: CASRSTGLGNQPQHF.

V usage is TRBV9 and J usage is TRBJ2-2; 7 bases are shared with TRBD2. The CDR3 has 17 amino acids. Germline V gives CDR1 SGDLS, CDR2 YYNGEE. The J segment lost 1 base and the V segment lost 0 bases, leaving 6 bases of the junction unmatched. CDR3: CASSVADIAGNTGELFF. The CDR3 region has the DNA TGTGCCAGCAGCGTAGCAGACATAGCGGGGAACACCGGGGAGCTGTTTTTT.

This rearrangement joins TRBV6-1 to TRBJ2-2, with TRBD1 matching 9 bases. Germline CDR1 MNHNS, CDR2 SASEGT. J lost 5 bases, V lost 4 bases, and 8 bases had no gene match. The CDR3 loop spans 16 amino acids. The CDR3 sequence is CASSVRTGDYTGELFF. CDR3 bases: TGTGCCAGCAGTGTAAGGACAGGGGATTATACCGGGGAGCTGTTTTTT.

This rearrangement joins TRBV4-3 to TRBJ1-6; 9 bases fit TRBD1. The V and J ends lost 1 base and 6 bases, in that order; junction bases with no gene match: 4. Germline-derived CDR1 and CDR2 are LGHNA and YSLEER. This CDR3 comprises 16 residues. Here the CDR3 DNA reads TGCGCCAGCAGCCAAGGGACAGGGGAAGCTAATTCACCCCTCCACTTT. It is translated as CASSQGTGEANSPLHF.

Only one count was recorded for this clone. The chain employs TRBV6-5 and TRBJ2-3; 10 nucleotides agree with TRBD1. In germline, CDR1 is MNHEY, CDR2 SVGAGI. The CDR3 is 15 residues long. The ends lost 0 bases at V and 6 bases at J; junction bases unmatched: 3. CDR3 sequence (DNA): TGTGCCAGCAGTTACTCGGGACAGGGGAGCGATACGCAGTATTTT. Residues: CASSYSGQGSDTQYF.

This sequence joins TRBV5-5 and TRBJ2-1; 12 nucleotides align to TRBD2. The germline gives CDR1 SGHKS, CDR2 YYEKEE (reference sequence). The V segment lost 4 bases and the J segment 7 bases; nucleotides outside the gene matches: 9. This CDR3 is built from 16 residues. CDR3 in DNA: TGTGCCAGCAGCCCACTAGCGGGGGGCGGAGGGAATGAGCAGTTCTTC. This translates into CASSPLAGGGGNEQFF.

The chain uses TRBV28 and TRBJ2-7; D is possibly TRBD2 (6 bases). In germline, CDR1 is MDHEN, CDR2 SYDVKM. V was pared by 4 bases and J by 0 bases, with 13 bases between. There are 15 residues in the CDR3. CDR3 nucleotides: TGTGCCAGCAGTTCAGTCACCGGGGGCTCCTACGAGCAGTACTTC. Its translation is CASSSVTGGSYEQYF.

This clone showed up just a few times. Written as DNA, the CDR3 is TGTGCCAGCAGTGAATCGTGGGGGGGCAGTAATCAGCCCCAGCATTTT. It encodes CASSESWGGSNQPQHF. The chain links TRBV2 to TRBJ1-5, with a possible D match to TRBD1 (6 bases). Trimming removed 2 bases from V and 4 bases from J, with 15 bases in between. Looked up from germline, CDR1 is SNHLY and CDR2 is FYNNEI. The CDR3 consists of 16 residues.

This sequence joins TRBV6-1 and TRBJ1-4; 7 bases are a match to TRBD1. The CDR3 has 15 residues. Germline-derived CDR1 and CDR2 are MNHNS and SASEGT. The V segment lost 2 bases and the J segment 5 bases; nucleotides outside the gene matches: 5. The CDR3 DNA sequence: TGTGCCAGCAGTGAAAGGGCAGGGGGGAATGAAAAACTGTTTTTT. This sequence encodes CASSERAGGNEKLFF.